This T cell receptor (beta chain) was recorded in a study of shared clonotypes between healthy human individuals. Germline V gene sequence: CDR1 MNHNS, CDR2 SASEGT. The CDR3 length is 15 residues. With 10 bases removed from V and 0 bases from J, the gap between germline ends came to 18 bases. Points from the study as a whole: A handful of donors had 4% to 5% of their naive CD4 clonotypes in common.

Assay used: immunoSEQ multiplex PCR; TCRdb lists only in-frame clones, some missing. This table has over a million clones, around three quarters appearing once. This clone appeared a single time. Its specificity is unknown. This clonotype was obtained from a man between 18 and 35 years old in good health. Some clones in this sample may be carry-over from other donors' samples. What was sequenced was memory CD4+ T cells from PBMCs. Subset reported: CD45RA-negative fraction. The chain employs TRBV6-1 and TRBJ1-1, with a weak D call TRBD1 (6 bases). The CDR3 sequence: CATLGATGLNTEAFF. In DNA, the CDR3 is TGTGCCACCTTGGGGGCTACAGGGCTGAACACTGAAGCTTTCTTT.